This TCR beta chain was observed in a study of cytomegalovirus exposure and HLA in healthy donors. The study, taken as a whole, reports: The productive fraction for most TCR beta V segments was about 87% or about 30% in an earlier analysis. Later, an analysis showed that TCR beta chains associated with HLA were more clonally expanded than others that were equally common. There were a few CMV-associated chains whose specificity for CMV antigens was confirmed in vitro. Later on, an analysis tied 15,000 to 20,000 TCR beta sequences to HLA alleles at 0.05 false discovery rate.

With regard to this clone: Its antigen is as yet unknown.

The PCR made use of 60 Vbeta and 13 Jbeta primers. Only in-frame clones appear in the TCRdb table, and some are missing; sequencing was by immunoSEQ multiplex PCR. There are about 190,000 clones in the sample; 81% occur only once, and 3.4% lies in the top ten. The junction had 4 bases not matched to a gene; V was cut back by 3 bases and J by 2 bases. This CDR3 has 16 amino acids. Germline V gene lookup returns CDR1 SNHLY and CDR2 FYNNEI. The chain carries TRBV2 and TRBJ1-2; TRBD1 matches 12 bases. The sample was PBMCs. The TCR comes from a man aged 35 to 55 in good health and CMV-seropositive. The CDR3 bases are TGTGCCAGCAGTGATCCGGGACAGGGGGCGAACTATGGCTACACCTTC. Translation gives CASSDPGQGANYGYTF.